This TCR beta chain was identified in a study of cytomegalovirus exposure and HLA in healthy donors. Study summary: Early release data held 75 million to 90 million unique TCRs from HLA-typed donors.

V trimming: 6 bases; J trimming: 5 bases; junction bases outside the gene matches: 9. Germline V gene sequence: CDR1 GTSNPN, CDR2 SVGIG (reference sequence). This CDR3 is built from 13 residues. The primer mix had 60 Vbeta and 13 Jbeta primers. The protocol was immunoSEQ multiplex PCR, while the TCRdb copy is restricted to in-frame clones and leaves out a portion. This sample carries 90,000 to 120,000 clones, over 65% of them seen once, and the ten largest clones take 12% to 15%. Nominal health characterized the donors when sampled, though unrecorded immune exposures were likely. The TCR comes from a woman aged 40 to 50 in good health and CMV-seropositive. Material for sequencing was PBMCs. The chain combines TRBV30 with TRBJ2-5; 7 bases align to TRBD1. As DNA, the CDR3 is TGTGCCTGTTCTAGGGGGCCTACGGAGACCCAGTACTTC. Translating it yields CACSRGPTETQYF. The whole variable domain, filled in from reference TRBV30 and TRBJ2-5, reads SQTIHQWPATLVQPVGSPLSLECTVEGTSNPNLYWYRQAAGRGLQLLFYSVGIGQISSEVPQNLSASRPQDRQFILSSKKLLLSDSGFYLCACSRGPTETQYFGPGTRLLVL.